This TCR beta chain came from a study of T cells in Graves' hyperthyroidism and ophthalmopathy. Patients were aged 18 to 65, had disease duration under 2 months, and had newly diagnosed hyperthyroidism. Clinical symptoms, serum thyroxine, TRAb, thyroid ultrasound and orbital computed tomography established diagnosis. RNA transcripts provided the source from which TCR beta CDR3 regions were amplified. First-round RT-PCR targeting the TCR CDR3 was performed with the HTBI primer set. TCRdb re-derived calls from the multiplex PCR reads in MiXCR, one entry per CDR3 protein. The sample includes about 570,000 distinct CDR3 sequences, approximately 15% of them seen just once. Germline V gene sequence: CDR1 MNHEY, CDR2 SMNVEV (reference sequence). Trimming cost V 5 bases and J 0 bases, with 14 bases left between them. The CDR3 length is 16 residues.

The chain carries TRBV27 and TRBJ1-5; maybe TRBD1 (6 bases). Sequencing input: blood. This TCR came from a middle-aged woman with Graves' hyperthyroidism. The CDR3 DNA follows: TGTGCCAGCAGTGAAGACAGGCCGTATAGCAATCAGCCCCAGCATTTT. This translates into CASSEDRPYSNQPQHF.